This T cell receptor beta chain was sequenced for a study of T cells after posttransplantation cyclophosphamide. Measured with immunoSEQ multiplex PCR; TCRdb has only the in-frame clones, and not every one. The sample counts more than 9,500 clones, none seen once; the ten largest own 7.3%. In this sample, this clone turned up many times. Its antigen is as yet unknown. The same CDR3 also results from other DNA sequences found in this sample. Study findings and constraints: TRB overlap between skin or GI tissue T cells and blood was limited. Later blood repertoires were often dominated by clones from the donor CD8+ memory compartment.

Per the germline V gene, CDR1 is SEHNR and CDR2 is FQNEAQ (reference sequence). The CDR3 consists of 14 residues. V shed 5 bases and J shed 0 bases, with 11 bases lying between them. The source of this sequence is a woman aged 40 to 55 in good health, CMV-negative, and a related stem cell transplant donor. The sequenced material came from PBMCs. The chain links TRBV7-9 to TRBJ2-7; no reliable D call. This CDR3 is CASSPDSSSYEQYF. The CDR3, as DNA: TGTGCCAGCAGCCCAGACTCCAGCTCCTACGAGCAGTACTTC.